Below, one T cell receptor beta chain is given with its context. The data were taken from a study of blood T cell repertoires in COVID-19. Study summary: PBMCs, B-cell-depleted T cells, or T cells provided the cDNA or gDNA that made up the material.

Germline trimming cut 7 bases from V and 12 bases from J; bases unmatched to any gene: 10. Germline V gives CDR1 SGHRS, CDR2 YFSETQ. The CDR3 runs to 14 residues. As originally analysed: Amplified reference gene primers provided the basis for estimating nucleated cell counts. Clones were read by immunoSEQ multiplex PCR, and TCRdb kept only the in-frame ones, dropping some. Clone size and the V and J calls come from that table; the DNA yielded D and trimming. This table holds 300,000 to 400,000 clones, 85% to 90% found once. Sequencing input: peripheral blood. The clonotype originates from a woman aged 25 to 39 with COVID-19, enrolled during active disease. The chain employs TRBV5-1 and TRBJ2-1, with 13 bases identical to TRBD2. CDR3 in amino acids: CASRIGLAGEVQFF. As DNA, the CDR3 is TGCGCCAGCCGGATAGGACTAGCGGGGGAGGTGCAGTTCTTC.